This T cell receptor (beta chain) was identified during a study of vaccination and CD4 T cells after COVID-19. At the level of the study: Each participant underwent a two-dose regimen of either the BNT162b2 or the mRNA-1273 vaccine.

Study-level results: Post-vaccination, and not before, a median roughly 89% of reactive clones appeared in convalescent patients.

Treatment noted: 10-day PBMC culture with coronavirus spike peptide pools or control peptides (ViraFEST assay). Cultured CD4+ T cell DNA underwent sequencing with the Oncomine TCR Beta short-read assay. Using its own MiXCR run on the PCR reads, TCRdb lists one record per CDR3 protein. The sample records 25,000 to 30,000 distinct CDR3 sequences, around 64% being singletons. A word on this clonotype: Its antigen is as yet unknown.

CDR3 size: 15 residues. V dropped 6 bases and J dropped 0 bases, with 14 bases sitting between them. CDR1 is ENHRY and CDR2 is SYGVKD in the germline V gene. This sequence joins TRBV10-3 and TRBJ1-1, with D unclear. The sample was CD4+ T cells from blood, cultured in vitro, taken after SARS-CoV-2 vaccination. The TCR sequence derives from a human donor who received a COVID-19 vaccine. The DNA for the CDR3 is TGTGCCATCAGGGGTACCGCCGCCCTGAACACTGAAGCTTTCTTT. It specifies CAIRGTAALNTEAFF.